This paragraph covers one T cell receptor beta chain sequence. The antigen is undetermined. The data stem from a study of identical twins. Findings and caveats of the study: Conclusions rested on cross-sectional statistics rather than following the same donors. Invariant cells of the MAIT and iNKT types might have partly distorted the zero-insertion analyses.

The donors were all healthy and Caucasian. Germline CDR1 is SGHRS and CDR2 is YFSETQ. The CDR3 totals 20 residues. Trimming at V came to 3 bases and at J to 0 bases, leaving 10 bases not matched to a gene. One entry per CDR3 protein, called by TCRdb with MiXCR from the 5' RACE reads. Of about 290,000 distinct CDR3 sequences listed, over 8.5% are singletons. The same sample was also studied in work on yellow fever vaccine responses in identical twins. That source notes: Twins' vaccine T cell response reportedly gave the appearance of partial convergence and partial personalization.

This TCR was recovered from a woman aged 18-29 years in good health. The sequenced sample was CD8+ T cells sorted from blood. This chain joins TRBV5-1 and TRBJ2-1, with 15 bases fitting TRBD2. CDR3 in DNA: TGCGCCAGCAGCTCCACCCGGCGGACTAGCGGGAGGGTCTCCTACAATGAGCAGTTCTTC. Protein product: CASSSTRRTSGRVSYNEQFF.